These 16 T cell receptor beta chains were all obtained from the same sample, sequenced in a study of STAT5B mutations in CD4+ large granular lymphocyte leukemia. Generated by immunoSEQ multiplex PCR, the TCRdb table keeps only in-frame clones and is missing some. The repertoire holds 8,000 to 8,500 clones, with about 74% as singletons. The specimen was PBMCs. Every receptor here comes from a woman aged 60-75 years with CD4+ T-cell large granular lymphocyte leukemia.

The chain couples TRBV4-3 to TRBJ2-6, with 8 bases lining up with TRBD1. This CDR3 comprises 17 residues. Germline trimming cut 0 bases from V and 1 base from J; bases unmatched to any gene: 2. Germline V gene data show CDR1 as LGHNA and CDR2 as YSLEER. For the CDR3, the DNA is TGCGCCAGCAGCCAAGAGCACAGGGGGTCTGGGGCCAACGTCCTGACTTTC. Translating gives CASSQEHRGSGANVLTF.

The rearrangement links TRBV2 to TRBJ2-2; the D gene is possibly TRBD2 (6 bases). CDR1 is SNHLY, CDR2 FYNNEI, per germline. The length of the CDR3 is 12 residues. V was pared by 8 bases and J by 6 bases, with 10 bases between. This CDR3 reads CASGRPPGELFF. CDR3 nucleotide sequence: TGTGCCAGCGGGAGGCCTCCCGGGGAGCTGTTTTTT.

This clone has just a few counts. This chain links TRBV27 with TRBJ1-1; D perhaps matches TRBD1 (5 bases). This CDR3 contains 14 residues. V was clipped by 2 bases and J by 5 bases, with 12 bases between them. Germline-derived CDR1 and CDR2 are MNHEY and SMNVEV (reference sequence). DNA for the CDR3: TGTGCCAGCAGTTTAAGAGGGGTTCGAACTGAAGCTTTCTTT. Its protein product is CASSLRGVRTEAFF.

This sequence joins TRBV19 and TRBJ2-1; D is possibly TRBD2 (7 bases). Per the germline V gene, CDR1 is LNHDA and CDR2 is SQIVND (reference sequence). Trimming took 4 bases from V and 3 from J, leaving 22 bases between them. The CDR3 totals 18 residues. The DNA for the CDR3 is TGTGCCAGTAGTACCCCCCTGTCGGCGGGGGCCCTCTACAATGAGCAGTTCTTC. Amino acid sequence: CASSTPLSAGALYNEQFF.

There are a few counts of this clone. The chain uses TRBV5-1 and TRBJ2-7; 7 bases line up with TRBD1. After removal of 0 bases from V and 0 bases from J, the junction contained 6 bases not matched to a gene. Germline-derived CDR1 and CDR2 are SGHRS and YFSETQ. The CDR3 has 16 residues. In DNA form, the CDR3 reads TGCGCCAGCAGCTTGGCCTGGGACAGTCGCTCCTACGAGCAGTACTTC. It is translated as CASSLAWDSRSYEQYF.

The chain uses TRBV5-1 and TRBJ2-2; TRBD2 matches at 10 bases. Germline-derived CDR1 and CDR2 are SGHRS and YFSETQ. The CDR3 is 16 amino acids. After removal of 3 bases from V and 7 bases from J, the junction contained 9 bases not matched to a gene. CDR3 nucleotide sequence: TGCGCCAGCAGCTCCCCCAGCGGGAGGGCGGGCGGGGAGCTGTTTTTT. This encodes CASSSPSGRAGGELFF.

As to this clone: At one boundary the junction diverges from the germline segment, which might be a read error. The chain couples TRBV4-3 to TRBJ2-7, with 7 bases lining up with TRBD1. Germline CDR1 LGHNA, CDR2 YSLEER. This CDR3 spans 13 amino acids. This chain's CDR3 is CASSQDRGQEQYF. For the CDR3, the DNA is TGCGCCAGCAGTCAAGATAGGGGGCAAGAGCAGTACTTC.

The chain is built from TRBV12-5 and TRBJ2-5; a possible D gene is TRBD1 (5 bases). From germline, CDR1 is LGHNT and CDR2 FRNRAP. V dropped 3 bases and J dropped 2 bases, with 13 bases sitting between them. The CDR3 totals 15 residues. The CDR3 DNA reads TGTGCTAGTGGTTTTCTCATGACAGATCAAGAGACCCAGTACTTC. This encodes CASGFLMTDQETQYF.

The chain employs TRBV6-1 and TRBJ2-1; TRBD1 matches at 8 bases. This CDR3 is 14 amino acids long. CDR1 MNHNS and CDR2 SASEGT come from the germline V gene. V dropped 7 bases and J dropped 2; count of bases not matched to a gene: 4. The CDR3: CASTPGGAYNEQFF. CDR3 in DNA: TGTGCCAGCACCCCAGGGGGCGCCTACAATGAGCAGTTCTTC.

The chain couples TRBV6-1 to TRBJ1-2; TRBD1 aligns across 7 bases. After removal of 2 bases from V and 6 bases from J, the junction contained 9 bases not matched to a gene. Germline CDR1 is MNHNS and CDR2 is SASEGT. The CDR3 length is 15 residues. The CDR3 sequence: CASSERAQGGDGYTF. DNA of the CDR3: TGTGCCAGCAGTGAAAGGGCCCAGGGGGGTGATGGCTACACCTTC.

The chain recombines TRBV28 with TRBJ1-1, with D perhaps TRBD1 (5 bases). Trimming cost V 2 bases and J 1 base, with 14 bases left between them. Per germline, CDR1 MDHEN and CDR2 SYDVKM. The CDR3 is 16 residues long. The CDR3 reads CASSLKGEGRNTEAFF. The CDR3 DNA is TGTGCCAGCAGTTTAAAAGGGGAGGGGCGGAACACTGAAGCTTTCTTT.

The chain joins TRBV9 to TRBJ2-1; no firm D call. This CDR3 spans 14 amino acids. Germline V gene sequence: CDR1 SGDLS, CDR2 YYNGEE. The V end lost 4 bases, the J end lost 2 bases, and 10 bases lay between the germline ends. For the CDR3, the DNA is TGTGCCAGCAGCCCCCCTGATACCTACAATGAGCAGTTCTTC. It yields the protein CASSPPDTYNEQFF.

This clone has just one count. The CDR3 nucleotides are TGTGCCAGCAGTAGGGGGCGCGAGCAGTACTTC. It is translated as CASSRGREQYF. The V and J genes are TRBV27 and TRBJ2-7; 7 positions match TRBD1. Germline assignment: CDR1 MNHEY and CDR2 SMNVEV (reference sequence). Losses at the gene ends were 5 bases for V and 6 bases for J; bases not matched to a gene: 1. This CDR3 comprises 11 residues.

CDR3 in DNA: TGTGCCAGCAGCTTTGACAGGGGTTATGAAAAACTGTTTTTT. Translating gives CASSFDRGYEKLFF. The V call is TRBV7-9, the J call TRBJ1-4; 8 bases agree with TRBD1. The CDR3 length is 14 residues. The V segment lost 3 bases and the J segment 6 bases; nucleotides outside the gene matches: 3. The germline V gene has CDR1 SEHNR and CDR2 FQNEAQ (reference sequence).

V and J are TRBV7-2 and TRBJ2-7; either TRBD1 or TRBD2 may supply D (5 bases each). CDR3 length: 14 residues. Germline assignment: CDR1 SGHTA and CDR2 FQGNSA. V shed 3 bases and J shed 1 base, with 10 bases lying between them. The CDR3 region has the DNA TGTGCCAGCAGCTTCCTTGGGGGTTCCTACGAGCAGTACTTC. Residues: CASSFLGGSYEQYF.

This chain uses TRBV5-4 with TRBJ2-3, with 10 bases aligning to TRBD2. The germline V gene has CDR1 SGHNT and CDR2 YYREEE (reference sequence). V lost 5 bases and J lost 2; bases outside the gene matches: 5. This CDR3 has 15 amino acids. The chain's CDR3 is CASSLLAGHTDTQYF. DNA for the CDR3: TGTGCCAGCAGTCTACTAGCGGGGCACACAGATACGCAGTATTTT.